The 13 T cell receptor beta chains listed next were all sequenced from one sample in a study of Graves' ophthalmopathy and Graves' hyperthyroidism. Using RNA transcripts, the TCR beta CDR3 regions were amplified. First-round RT-PCR relied on HTBI primers, and a second-round multiplex PCR came next. TCRdb re-derived calls from the multiplex PCR reads in MiXCR, one entry per CDR3 protein. The sample lists around 1,200,000 distinct CDR3 sequences; 36% were seen once. The sequenced material came from peripheral blood or thyroid tissue (not recorded which). These receptors all come from an adult man with Graves' hyperthyroidism.

The gene calls are TRBV29-1 and TRBJ1-2; 12 bases agree with TRBD1. The germline gives CDR1 SQVTM, CDR2 ANQGSEA. The CDR3 has 15 amino acids. V gave up 2 bases and J gave up 4 bases; unmatched junction bases: 5. CDR3 in DNA: TGCAGCGTTGAAACGGGACAGGGGGCAATCTATGGCTACACCTTC. Its protein is CSVETGQGAIYGYTF.

This clonotype showed up many times. This chain uses TRBV15 with TRBJ2-7; either TRBD1 or TRBD2 may fit D (5 bases each). The germline V gene has CDR1 LNHNV and CDR2 YYDKDF (reference sequence). This CDR3 is built from 16 residues. The V gene lost 5 bases and the J gene lost 5 bases, with 22 bases spanning the gap. CDR3 residues: CATSPRGGSGLHEQYF. In DNA form, the CDR3 reads TGTGCCACCAGCCCGAGGGGCGGTTCAGGGCTCCACGAGCAGTACTTC.

This clonotype came up many times. This chain uses TRBV20-1 with TRBJ1-2, with TRBD1 as a possible D gene (5 bases). The CDR3 has 12 residues. CDR1 and CDR2 (germline): DFQATT, SNEGSKA (reference sequence). V lost 5 bases to trimming and J lost 4 bases, with 11 bases between them. The chain's CDR3 is CSAFQTVYGYTF. In nucleotides, the CDR3 is TGCAGTGCTTTCCAGACAGTCTATGGCTACACCTTC.

V is TRBV2 and J is TRBJ2-5, with unresolved D. V was shortened by 2 bases and J by 5 bases, with 9 bases between the two germline ends. The length of the CDR3 is 13 residues. Germline V gene sequence: CDR1 SNHLY, CDR2 FYNNEI. The CDR3 here is CASSERSRETQYF. In DNA form, the CDR3 reads TGTGCCAGCAGTGAACGCAGCAGGGAGACCCAGTACTTC.

Here the CDR3 DNA reads TGTGCCAGCGTGAACAGGGCGCAAGAGACCCAGTACTTC. Amino acids: CASVNRAQETQYF. The chain joins TRBV11-2 to TRBJ2-5, with a weak D call TRBD1 (6 bases). The CDR3 is made up of 13 amino acids. Trimming took off 8 bases at V and 2 bases at J, with 12 bases between the two ends. Germline V gene lookup returns CDR1 SGHAT and CDR2 FQNNGV.

The genes are TRBV2 and TRBJ1-4, with D possibly matching TRBD1 (5 bases). V shed 5 bases and J shed 8 bases, with 6 bases lying between them. Germline V lookup: CDR1 SNHLY, CDR2 FYNNEI. The CDR3 sequence is 11 residues long. CDR3 in DNA: TGTGCCAGCAGTAAGGGGGAAAAACTGTTTTTT. Its translation is CASSKGEKLFF.

This chain joins TRBV25-1 and TRBJ2-1; 13 positions agree with TRBD2. There are 15 residues in the CDR3. Germline V gene lookup returns CDR1 MGHDK and CDR2 SYGVNS. V was pared by 6 bases and J by 8 bases, with 7 bases of the junction left unmatched. This chain's CDR3 is CASSYGTSGNDEQFF. The CDR3 DNA sequence: TGTGCCAGCAGCTATGGGACTAGCGGGAACGATGAGCAGTTCTTC. The entire variable domain, with the rest obtained from reference TRBV25-1 and TRBJ2-1, is as follows: EADIYQTPRYLVIGTGKKITLECSQTMGHDKMYWYQQDPGMELHLIHYSYGVNSTEKGDLSSESTVSRIRTEHFPLTLESARPSHTSQYLCASSYGTSGNDEQFFGPGTRLTVL.

The chain couples TRBV25-1 to TRBJ1-6, with D possibly matching TRBD1 (6 bases). Between the trimmed V and J ends, which lost 9 bases and 10 bases, there was a span of 19 bases. This CDR3 has 14 amino acids. Germline CDR1 MGHDK, CDR2 SYGVNS. CDR3 nucleotides: TGTGCCAGGGGGGGGGGCCAGGGACAATCACCCCTCCACTTT. It translates to CARGGGQGQSPLHF. Full variable domain (missing parts from reference TRBV25-1 and TRBJ1-6): EADIYQTPRYLVIGTGKKITLECSQTMGHDKMYWYQQDPGMELHLIHYSYGVNSTEKGDLSSESTVSRIRTEHFPLTLESARPSHTSQYLCARGGGQGQSPLHFGNGTRLTVT.

This clonotype was observed a few times. The V call is TRBV14, the J call TRBJ2-7, with D possibly being TRBD1 or TRBD2 (5 bases each). The CDR3 length is 15 residues. Trimming took off 1 base at V and 4 bases at J, with 14 bases between the two ends. CDR1 and CDR2 from the germline V gene are SGHDN and FVKESK. The CDR3 DNA reads as TGTGCCAGCAGCCAAGCCGGGACGATGTGGTACGAGCAGTACTTC. It encodes CASSQAGTMWYEQYF.

Worth noting for this clonotype: A much larger clone lies one base from this, so it may be a read error. The missing conserved phenylalanine or tryptophan at the end of this CDR3 makes a read error likely. The CDR3 loop reads CASSRLGGAGTEAFS. CDR3 DNA: TGTGCCAGCAGCCGGCTAGGGGGCGCTGGCACTGAAGCTTTCTCT. J is TRBJ1-1 and V is TRBV7-2, with 7 bases fitting TRBD1. This CDR3 contains 15 residues. CDR1 SGHTA and CDR2 FQGNSA come from the germline V gene. With 5 bases clipped from V and 4 bases from J, the junction kept 10 bases outside the gene matches.

A few counts support this clonotype. The chain carries TRBV4-2 and TRBJ1-2, with 8 bases aligning to TRBD1. V shed 0 bases and J 6 bases; nucleotides not matched to a gene: 9. Germline V lookup: CDR1 LGHNA, CDR2 YNFKEQ. The CDR3 is 16 amino acids. The CDR3, as DNA: TGTGCCAGCAGCCAAGAGTCGGGCAGGGGGCTGGATGGCTACACCTTC. Its protein is CASSQESGRGLDGYTF.

This clonotype was counted many times. The chain combines TRBV19 with TRBJ1-6, with 8 bases lining up with TRBD1. CDR1 is LNHDA and CDR2 is SQIVND in the germline V gene (reference sequence). The V segment lost 9 bases and the J segment 15 bases; nucleotides outside the gene matches: 13. This CDR3 is built from 13 residues. In DNA, the CDR3 is TGTGCCAGCGAAGGGACAGGACCCGGGCACCTCCACTTT. Protein: CASEGTGPGHLHF.

V and J are TRBV4-3 and TRBJ2-5; no clear D gene. This CDR3 region has 14 residues. In germline, CDR1 is LGHNA, CDR2 YSLEER. V shed 3 bases and J shed 4 bases, with 12 bases lying between them. The CDR3 loop reads CASSHSDGLETQYF. Here the CDR3 DNA reads TGCGCCAGCAGCCACTCGGACGGGTTAGAGACCCAGTACTTC.